The rows below give T cell receptor beta chains drawn from one sample of a study of T cells after yellow fever vaccination. TCRdb called the 5' RACE reads again in MiXCR, with one record for every CDR3 protein. Of some 300,000 distinct CDR3 sequences in the sample, 7.5% to 9.5% were seen once. The material was CD4+ T cells sorted from PBMCs, obtained 5 days after the yellow fever booster vaccination. The receptors shown here come from a man between 18 and 35 years old who received the YFV17D yellow fever vaccine. The CDR3 runs from the conserved cysteine through the conserved F or W.

J,V,CDR3
TRBJ1-1,TRBV28,CASSSAQGAEAFF
TRBJ2-1,TRBV5-1,CASSLTGTRGEQFF
TRBJ1-6,TRBV6-5,CASSYRQGRSGSPLHF
TRBJ2-5,TRBV5-1,CASSLGQRGETQYF
TRBJ1-5,TRBV7-2,CASGTDSWSNQPQHF
TRBJ2-3,TRBV6-2/TRBV6-3,CASSYHPSGGADTQYF
TRBJ2-1,TRBV2,CASSVGIRDNEQFF
TRBJ2-1,TRBV5-1,CASTWGDLAGLGEQFF
TRBJ2-3,TRBV6-2/TRBV6-3,CASRPGQGAGDTQYF
TRBJ2-3,TRBV18,CASSPRHDTQYF
TRBJ2-5,TRBV7-2,CASSYLREQETQYF
TRBJ2-1,TRBV7-8,CASSLTLTSGAYNEQFF
TRBJ1-4,TRBV7-9,CASSSARGPNEKLFF
TRBJ2-5,TRBV5-4,CASSLPKGGETQYF
TRBJ1-5,TRBV4-2,CASSLERALPSQPQHF
TRBJ2-1,TRBV4-3,CASSQDPHGSGHNEQFF
TRBJ2-2,TRBV19,CASSPQGARGTGELFF
TRBJ2-7,TRBV10-3,CAISESPRGPSYEQYF
TRBJ2-1,TRBV29-1,CSVNLFNNEQFF
TRBJ1-4,TRBV10-3,CAISSGTENEKLFF
TRBJ1-2,TRBV28,CASRVSTGPHPYGYTF
TRBJ1-3,TRBV7-2,CASSPRMRGSGGTIYF
TRBJ1-5,TRBV4-3,CASSLRAGLDQPQHF
TRBJ1-1,TRBV4-1,CASSQENAGTGGMVTEAFF
TRBJ1-5,TRBV24-1,CATSTGGWEPQHF
TRBJ1-2,TRBV5-5,CASSLFRGNYGYTF
TRBJ1-2,TRBV29-1,CSVDGPPGGDRYGYTF
TRBJ2-7,TRBV20-1,CSARSVGGPEQYF
TRBJ1-5,TRBV7-9,CASSFWPGGGQGNNQPQHF
TRBJ2-3,TRBV4-2,CASSQVRTGASTDTQYF
TRBJ2-1,TRBV4-2,CASSQVRGVAYNEQFF
TRBJ1-4,TRBV5-1,CASSLVGIDEKLFF
TRBJ1-6,TRBV5-1,CASSLAPGDNSPLHF
TRBJ1-2,TRBV4-1,CASSQDWVGRGYTF
TRBJ2-3,TRBV20-1,CSASRAGGADTQYF
TRBJ1-3,TRBV6-1,CASAGGGNTIYF
TRBJ1-6,TRBV7-9,CASSLGVEGGSPLHF
TRBJ1-5,TRBV4-2,CASSQDRRTNQPQHF
TRBJ1-4,TRBV7-2,CASSLDGTDEKLFF
TRBJ1-1,TRBV12-3/TRBV12-4,CASTPRGGNTEAFF